The clone carrying this TCR beta chain came up many times. The data derive from a study of blood T cell repertoires in COVID-19. Study details: COVID-19 samples from acute and convalescent phases originated in the United States, Italy and Spain.

V trimming: 3 bases; J trimming: 5 bases; junction bases outside the gene matches: 7. This CDR3 region has 14 residues. Germline V gene data show CDR1 as MGHRA and CDR2 as YSYEKL. Residents of about two dozen US areas, aged roughly 18 to 89 years, made up the participants. Clones were read by immunoSEQ multiplex PCR, and TCRdb kept only the in-frame ones, dropping some. The sample lists 300,000 to 500,000 clones, 88% occurring once. V is TRBV4-1 and J is TRBJ2-7; TRBD1 agrees at 7 bases. The material sequenced was PBMCs or T cells enriched from blood (not recorded which). This receptor was identified in a middle-aged woman with acute COVID-19. The CDR3 region is CASSHKIDRDEQYF. CDR3 sequence (DNA): TGCGCCAGCAGCCATAAAATAGACAGGGACGAGCAGTACTTC.